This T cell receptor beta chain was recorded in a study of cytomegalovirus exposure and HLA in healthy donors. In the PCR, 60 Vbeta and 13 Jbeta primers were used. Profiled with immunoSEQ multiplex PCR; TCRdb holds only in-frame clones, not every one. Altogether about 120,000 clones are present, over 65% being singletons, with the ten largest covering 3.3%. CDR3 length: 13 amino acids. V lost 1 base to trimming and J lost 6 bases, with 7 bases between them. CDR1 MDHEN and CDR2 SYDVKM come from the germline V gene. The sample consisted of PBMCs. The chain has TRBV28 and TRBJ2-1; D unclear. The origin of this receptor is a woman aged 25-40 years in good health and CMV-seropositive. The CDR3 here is CASSLFESNEQFF. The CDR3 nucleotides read TGTGCCAGCAGTTTATTCGAGTCCAATGAGCAGTTCTTC.